The 20 T cell receptor beta chains below come from one sample, sequenced in a study of blood T cell repertoires in COVID-19. Here immunoSEQ multiplex PCR was the method, and the copy in TCRdb shows in-frame clones only, minus some. In the table there are about 200,000 clones, around 85% of which are singletons. Sample: peripheral blood. The receptors were gathered from a woman between 65 and 79 years old with acute or convalescent COVID-19.

The chain carries TRBV6-5 and TRBJ1-1; D remains unclear. Germline assignment: CDR1 MNHEY and CDR2 SVGAGI. Between the trimmed V and J ends, which lost 0 bases and 4 bases, there was a span of 15 bases. The CDR3 is made up of 16 amino acids. CDR3 sequence reads: CASSYSRDMVGTEAFF. DNA for the CDR3: TGTGCCAGCAGTTACTCGCGCGATATGGTCGGCACTGAAGCTTTCTTT.

This chain joins TRBV7-2 and TRBJ1-5; the match to TRBD1 covers 9 bases. CDR1 is SGHTA, CDR2 FQGNSA, per germline. V shed 5 bases and J 6 bases; nucleotides not matched to a gene: 8. The CDR3 runs 15 residues. The CDR3 spells CASSPETGGGQPQHF. The DNA of the CDR3 is TGTGCCAGCAGCCCCGAGACAGGGGGGGGTCAGCCCCAGCATTTT.

The chain is built from TRBV11-3 and TRBJ2-5; 11 nucleotides line up with TRBD1. The J segment lost 4 bases and the V segment lost 1 base, leaving 8 bases of the junction unmatched. Germline V CDR1 and CDR2: SGHNT, YENEEA. The CDR3 has 17 amino acids. DNA of the CDR3: TGTGCCAGCAGCTTAGGGACGGACAGGGGGCCTCGAGAGACCCAGTACTTC. It specifies CASSLGTDRGPRETQYF.

The chain is built from TRBV6-5 and TRBJ2-3; D possibly corresponds to TRBD2 (5 bases). Germline CDR1 is MNHEY and CDR2 is SVGAGI. CDR3 length: 16 residues. Trimming left V 1 base short and J 0 bases short, with 11 bases between. The CDR3 DNA reads as TGTGCCAGCAGTTACTTCGGCGGGCTTAGCACAGATACGCAGTATTTT. It encodes CASSYFGGLSTDTQYF.

On this clone itself: The same CDR3 is also encoded by other DNA sequences in this sample. V usage is TRBV6-5 and J usage is TRBJ2-7; TRBD1 matches 9 bases. This CDR3 has 15 amino acids. J lost 2 bases, V lost 2 bases, and 4 bases had no gene match. Germline V gene lookup returns CDR1 MNHEY and CDR2 SVGAGI. The CDR3 protein is CASSYRGQGTYEQYF. DNA for the CDR3: TGTGCCAGCAGTTACCGCGGACAGGGGACCTACGAGCAGTACTTC.

This chain joins TRBV18 and TRBJ1-4; tentatively, D is TRBD1 (6 bases). Germline V gives CDR1 KGHSH, CDR2 LQKENI. This CDR3 contains 17 residues. The V gene lost 3 bases and the J gene lost 0 bases, with 14 bases spanning the gap. The DNA for the CDR3 is TGTGCCAGCTCACCTAGGCAGGGGCGTGCAACTAATGAAAAACTGTTTTTT. Protein sequence: CASSPRQGRATNEKLFF.

This clone came up once. The CDR3, as DNA: TGTGCCAGTAGTATGGGGCGGGGGGGCCCAGATACGCAGTATTTT. It codes for CASSMGRGGPDTQYF. The J gene is TRBJ2-3, the V gene TRBV19; TRBD2 aligns across 9 bases. This CDR3 has 15 residues. Per germline, CDR1 LNHDA and CDR2 SQIVND (reference sequence). Trimming cost V 3 bases and J 4 bases; bases outside gene matches: 5.

The V call is TRBV28, the J call TRBJ2-7; 8 nucleotides match TRBD2. The CDR3 is 15 residues long. CDR1 and CDR2 (germline): MDHEN, SYDVKM. The V and J ends lost 5 bases and 0 bases, in that order; junction bases with no gene match: 6. The CDR3: CASSGSGRNSYEQYF. Here the CDR3 DNA reads TGTGCCAGCAGTGGGAGCGGGAGAAACTCCTACGAGCAGTACTTC.

The rearrangement uses TRBV20-1 and TRBJ2-2; D perhaps matches TRBD2 (5 bases). The CDR3 totals 13 residues. CDR1 is DFQATT, CDR2 SNEGSKA, per germline (reference sequence). V dropped 3 bases and J dropped 6 bases, with 11 bases sitting between them. The CDR3 loop reads CSASPGIAGELFF. In nucleotides, the CDR3 is TGCAGTGCTAGTCCGGGGATTGCCGGGGAGCTGTTTTTT.

A single count supports this clone. The gene calls are TRBV7-9 and TRBJ2-3; D unresolved. This CDR3 contains 15 residues. V lost 1 base to trimming and J lost 1 base, with 9 bases between them. The germline gives CDR1 SEHNR, CDR2 FQNEAQ (reference sequence). The CDR3 region is CASSLDGQGTDTQYF. As DNA, the CDR3 is TGTGCCAGCAGCTTAGATGGGCAGGGCACAGATACGCAGTATTTT.

The V gene is TRBV27, the J gene TRBJ2-3; TRBD2 matches 8 bases. Looked up from germline, CDR1 is MNHEY and CDR2 is SMNVEV (reference sequence). There are 17 residues in the CDR3. V trimming: 0 bases; J trimming: 4 bases; junction bases outside the gene matches: 9. The CDR3 here is CASSLSRLAGTPDTQYF. CDR3 nucleotides: TGTGCCAGCAGTTTATCGAGATTAGCGGGGACACCAGATACGCAGTATTTT.

The chain links TRBV7-6 to TRBJ1-1; D is undetermined. The V gene's germline CDR1 is SGHVS and CDR2 FNYEAQ. The CDR3 contains 16 residues. Trimming removed 2 bases from V and 0 bases from J, with 13 bases in between. Written as DNA, the CDR3 is TGTGCCAGCAGCTTAAGTGGAGGACCGATGAACACTGAAGCTTTCTTT. It yields the protein CASSLSGGPMNTEAFF.

The chain couples TRBV19 to TRBJ1-3, with 9 bases aligning to TRBD1. CDR1 is LNHDA and CDR2 is SQIVND in the germline V gene (reference sequence). CDR3 length equals 16 residues. The V gene end was trimmed by 7 bases and the J gene end by 0 bases; junction bases not matched to a gene: 7. CDR3 DNA: TGTGCCAGTAAAGGGACAGGGCTATTCTCTGGAAACACCATATATTTT. Its translation: CASKGTGLFSGNTIYF.

A single count supports this clone. This chain connects TRBV3-1 (or the pseudogene TRBV3-2) to TRBJ1-1, with D unclear. The CDR3 contains 12 residues. Trimming cost V 1 base and J 10 bases, with 10 bases left between them. Germline lookup yields CDR1 LGHDT and CDR2 YNNKEL (reference sequence). CDR3 amino acids: CASSQGPAGAFF. As DNA, the CDR3 is TGTGCCAGCAGCCAAGGCCCCGCGGGAGCTTTCTTT.

The CDR3 coding sequence is TGCGCCAGCAGCTTGGCCGTCAGCTCTGGGGCCAACGTCCTGACTTTC. Amino acid sequence: CASSLAVSSGANVLTF. This chain links TRBV5-1 with TRBJ2-6; no clear D gene. This CDR3 region has 16 residues. Between the trimmed V and J ends, which lost 0 bases and 0 bases, there was a span of 7 bases. CDR1 is SGHRS and CDR2 is YFSETQ in the germline V gene.

Only one count was recorded for this clone. The chain joins TRBV29-1 to TRBJ2-1, with 10 bases fitting TRBD1. The junction had 1 base not matched to a gene; V was cut back by 7 bases and J by 7 bases. The CDR3 length is 11 residues. Per the germline V gene, CDR1 is SQVTM and CDR2 is ANQGSEA. The CDR3 spells CSGGQGNEQFF. The CDR3 DNA sequence: TGCAGCGGGGGACAGGGGAATGAGCAGTTCTTC.

The gene calls are TRBV18 and TRBJ2-7; 8 positions match TRBD1. CDR3 length: 14 residues. Trimming took 2 bases from V and 4 from J; bases not matched to a gene: 4. From germline, CDR1 is KGHSH and CDR2 LQKENI. CDR3 sequence: CASSPNGQGYEQYF. CDR3 DNA: TGTGCCAGCTCACCAAACGGACAGGGATACGAGCAGTACTTC. Based on the CDR3 plus reference TRBV18 and TRBJ2-7, the full variable domain is NAGVMQNPRHLVRRRGQEARLRCSPMKGHSHVYWYRQLPEEGLKFMVYLQKENIIDESGMPKERFSAEFPKEGPSILRIQQVVRGDSAAYFCASSPNGQGYEQYFGPGTRLTVT.

The V and J genes are TRBV7-2 and TRBJ1-6, with D unresolved. Trimming pared 3 bases from V and 10 bases from J, leaving 10 bases between. Germline assignment: CDR1 SGHTA and CDR2 FQGNSA. CDR3 size: 13 residues. CDR3 DNA: TGTGCCAGCAGCTTTAGTAAGAAATCACCCCTCCACTTT. It encodes CASSFSKKSPLHF.

The chain employs TRBV7-3 and TRBJ2-1, with D possibly matching TRBD2 (6 bases). V dropped 3 bases and J dropped 6 bases, with 18 bases sitting between them. The CDR3 extends over 16 amino acids. Germline lookup yields CDR1 SGHTA and CDR2 FQGTGA. CDR3 DNA sequence: TGTGCCAGCAGCTTCATGGGCGGAGGGAGTTTCAATGAGCAGTTCTTC. Amino acids: CASSFMGGGSFNEQFF.

The chain has TRBV18 and TRBJ1-5; D gene unclear. The CDR3 length is 13 residues. Trimming removed 4 bases from V and 7 bases from J, with 11 bases in between. Germline CDR1 and CDR2: KGHSH and LQKENI. CDR3: CASSQWTGQPQHF. CDR3 DNA sequence: TGTGCCAGCTCACAATGGACGGGACAGCCCCAGCATTTT.